This T cell receptor (beta chain) was sequenced for a study of cytomegalovirus exposure and HLA in healthy donors. Notes on the study in general: Earlier analysis yielded a pattern in which most TCR beta V segments were productive about 90% or about 30% of the time.

For this clone: What it binds is unknown.

PCR primers comprised 60 Vbeta and 13 Jbeta primers. TCRdb's table, derived via immunoSEQ multiplex PCR, lists solely in-frame clones and lacks some. The table lists some 180,000 clones, around three quarters of them singletons. Germline V gene sequence: CDR1 SGHAT, CDR2 FQNNGV. Trimming removed 1 base from V and 4 bases from J, with 13 bases in between. The CDR3 runs 15 residues. Material: PBMCs. The chain employs TRBV11-2 and TRBJ2-5, with D possibly matching TRBD1 (6 bases). The sequence came from a woman in her 30s in good health and CMV-seropositive. The CDR3 sequence: CASSLGDNPRETQYF. In DNA, the CDR3 is TGTGCCAGCAGCTTAGGGGACAACCCAAGAGAGACCCAGTACTTC. The whole variable domain, remainder taken from reference TRBV11-2 and TRBJ2-5, is EAGVAQSPRYKIIEKRQSVAFWCNPISGHATLYWYQQILGQGPKLLIQFQNNGVVDDSQLPKDRFSAERLKGVDSTLKIQPAKLEDSAVYLCASSLGDNPRETQYFGPGTRLLVL.